This is a list of T cell receptor beta chains from one sample in a study of blood T cell repertoires in COVID-19. This table comes from immunoSEQ multiplex PCR, and its TCRdb copy is limited to in-frame clones, with some not included. The sample includes approximately 230,000 clones, 70% to 90% of them seen just once. Sequencing was carried out using peripheral blood. These receptor sequences come from a woman aged 25 to 39 with COVID-19, enrolled during active disease. Both conserved end residues are part of each CDR3. D genes are given only for firm matches. Expanded clones get a size class; other rows say once, few or many, or leave the size out.

>TRBD1|NA|TRBV12-3/TRBV12-4|TRBJ1-2
CASSYRGLSGYTF
TGTGCCAGCAGTTACAGGGGGCTCAGTGGCTACACCTTC
>NA|many|TRBV4-3|TRBJ1-4
CASSQDSRGHNNEKLFF
TGCGCCAGCAGCCAAGACTCCAGAGGACACAATAATGAAAAACTGTTTTTT
>TRBD2|NA|TRBV5-1|TRBJ2-2
CASSLGLARDTGELFF
TGCGCCAGCAGCTTAGGACTAGCGCGGGACACCGGGGAGCTGTTTTTT
>NA|NA|TRBV6-6|TRBJ1-2
CASRLQGAYGYTF
TGTGCCAGCAGGCTACAGGGAGCCTATGGCTACACCTTC
>NA|NA|TRBV5-4|TRBJ2-5
CASSLKQDAETQYF
TGTGCCAGCAGCTTAAAACAGGACGCAGAGACCCAGTACTTC
>TRBD2|NA|TRBV19|TRBJ2-7
CASSIGRGDSYEQYF
TGTGCCAGTAGTATTGGGCGGGGGGACTCCTACGAGCAGTACTTC
>NA|NA|TRBV19|TRBJ1-5
CASSQLQGSNQPQHF
TGTGCCAGTAGTCAATTACAGGGTAGCAATCAGCCCCAGCATTTT
>TRBD1|NA|TRBV7-6|TRBJ1-4
CASSLAGGREKLFF
TGTGCCAGCAGCTTAGCAGGGGGCCGAGAAAAACTGTTTTTT
>TRBD2|NA|TRBV7-2|TRBJ2-3
CASTRLAGGPGDTQYF
TGTGCCAGCACCCGACTAGCGGGGGGGCCCGGAGATACGCAGTATTTT
>TRBD1|NA|TRBV6-5|TRBJ1-1
CASSSQDRGFTEAFF
TGTGCCAGCAGCTCCCAGGACAGGGGGTTCACTGAAGCTTTCTTT
>NA|NA|TRBV19|TRBJ1-2
CASSILQLNYGYTF
TGTGCCAGTAGTATACTACAGCTTAACTATGGCTACACCTTC
>NA|NA|TRBV2|TRBJ2-5
CASSPTGLVETQYF
TGTGCCAGCAGTCCTACAGGGTTGGTAGAGACCCAGTACTTC
>TRBD1|NA|TRBV10-1|TRBJ1-4
CASSDGQGDEKLFF
TGCGCCAGCAGTGACGGACAGGGGGACGAAAAACTGTTTTTT
>NA|NA|TRBV12-3/TRBV12-4|TRBJ2-1
CASSPSSYNEQFF
TGTGCCAGCAGCCCGTCGTCCTACAATGAGCAGTTCTTC
>NA|NA|TRBV3-1/TRBV3-2|TRBJ2-7
CASSQGGYEQYF
TGTGCCAGCAGCCAAGGCGGCTACGAGCAGTACTTC
>TRBD1|once|TRBV5-1|TRBJ1-2
CASSSTPRTGQGGYTF
TGCGCCAGCAGCTCAACACCCCGGACAGGGCAGGGAGGCTACACCTTC
>NA|NA|TRBV6-4|TRBJ2-3
CASSRYQTSTDTQYF
TGTGCCAGCAGTCGCTACCAAACTAGCACAGATACGCAGTATTTT
>TRBD2|NA|TRBV19|TRBJ2-1
CASRKWARRLAGWDNEQFF
TGTGCCAGTAGGAAATGGGCCCGCCGACTAGCGGGATGGGACAATGAGCAGTTCTTC
>TRBD1|NA|TRBV5-1|TRBJ1-2
CASSLGQAGYGYTF
TGCGCCAGCAGCTTAGGACAGGCGGGCTATGGCTACACCTTC
>TRBD1|NA|TRBV7-9|TRBJ1-4
CASSPGDRLNEKLFF
TGTGCCAGCAGCCCAGGGGACAGGCTTAATGAAAAACTGTTTTTT
>TRBD2|NA|TRBV7-2|TRBJ2-1
CASSPRTSGSAGNEQFF
TGTGCCAGCAGCCCCCGGACTAGCGGGAGTGCAGGCAATGAGCAGTTCTTC
>NA|NA|TRBV30|TRBJ1-1
CAWSGRLLDTEAFF
TGTGCCTGGAGTGGGAGATTGCTCGACACTGAAGCTTTCTTT
>TRBD2|NA|TRBV15|TRBJ2-1
CATSADLLAGGNYNEQFF
TGTGCCACCAGCGCGGACCTCTTAGCGGGGGGGAACTACAATGAGCAGTTCTTC
>TRBD1|NA|TRBV7-9|TRBJ1-3
CASSLARPGGSGNTIYF
TGTGCCAGCAGCTTAGCGCGGCCAGGGGGCTCTGGAAACACCATATATTTT
>NA|once|TRBV5-4|TRBJ2-5
CASSLELGGQETQYF
TGTGCCAGCAGCTTGGAGTTGGGGGGTCAAGAGACCCAGTACTTC
>TRBD2|NA|TRBV19|TRBJ2-1
CASSIGGLAAYNEQFF
TGTGCCAGTAGTATAGGCGGACTAGCGGCCTACAATGAGCAGTTCTTC
>TRBD2|NA|TRBV4-3|TRBJ2-1
CASSQGPGREVYNEQFF
TGCGCCAGCAGCCAGGGGCCGGGGCGGGAGGTCTACAATGAGCAGTTCTTC
>NA|NA|TRBV15|TRBJ2-7
CATSRAPGQGYEQYF
TGTGCCACCAGCAGGGCCCCGGGACAAGGCTACGAGCAGTACTTC
>NA|NA|TRBV3-1/TRBV3-2|TRBJ2-1
CASSQDLATRRKFF
TGTGCCAGCAGCCAAGATCTCGCAACCCGGAGAAAGTTCTTC